The sequence of this T cell receptor beta chain was determined in a study of blood T cell repertoires in COVID-19. Study-wide context: COVID-19 samples, acute and convalescent, were from the United States, Italy and Spain.

Some clones are missing from TCRdb's copy, which holds only in-frame ones; the method was immunoSEQ multiplex PCR. The sample records around 240,000 clones, more than 75% being singletons. Unmatched junction bases numbered 8, after V lost 3 bases and J lost 9 bases. The length of the CDR3 is 13 residues. Germline V gene lookup returns CDR1 SQVTM and CDR2 ANQGSEA. This clonotype was obtained from a woman aged 45-65 years who had recovered from COVID-19. Sequenced sample: PBMCs or T cells enriched from blood (not recorded which). The chain links TRBV29-1 to TRBJ2-1; 7 nucleotides match TRBD2. The CDR3 reads CSVDLGRGSEQFF. The CDR3, as DNA: TGCAGCGTTGACCTGGGGCGGGGGTCTGAGCAGTTCTTC.